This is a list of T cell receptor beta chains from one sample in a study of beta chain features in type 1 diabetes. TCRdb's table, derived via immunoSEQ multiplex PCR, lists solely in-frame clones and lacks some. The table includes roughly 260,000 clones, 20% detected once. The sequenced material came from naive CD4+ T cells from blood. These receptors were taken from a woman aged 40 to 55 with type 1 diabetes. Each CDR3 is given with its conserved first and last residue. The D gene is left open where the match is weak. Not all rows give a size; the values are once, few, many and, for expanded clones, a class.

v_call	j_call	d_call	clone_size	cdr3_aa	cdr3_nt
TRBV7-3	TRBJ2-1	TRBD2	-	CASSPVGSGLSYNEQFF	TGTGCCAGCAGCCCGGTCGGTAGCGGGCTATCCTACAATGAGCAGTTCTTC
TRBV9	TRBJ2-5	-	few	CASSPRAGQETQYF	TGTGCCAGCAGCCCGAGGGCGGGGCAAGAGACCCAGTACTTC
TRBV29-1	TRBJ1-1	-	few	CSVVRKGGNTEAFF	TGCAGCGTTGTGAGGAAAGGGGGAAACACTGAAGCTTTCTTT
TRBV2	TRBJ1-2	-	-	CASSEARVLYGYTF	TGTGCCAGCAGTGAAGCGCGGGTTTTGTATGGCTACACCTTC
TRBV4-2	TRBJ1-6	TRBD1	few	CASSRTGFNPRRALHF	TGTGCCAGCAGCCGGACAGGCTTTAATCCCCGCAGGGCCCTCCACTTT
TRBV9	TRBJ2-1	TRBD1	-	CASSQTGKDYNEQFF	TGTGCCAGCTCTCAGACAGGGAAGGACTACAATGAGCAGTTCTTC
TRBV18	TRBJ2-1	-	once	CASSRGGVANEQFF	TGTGCCAGCTCACGAGGGGGGGTGGCCAATGAGCAGTTCTTC
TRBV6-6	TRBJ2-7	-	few	CASSFLLGAYEQYF	TGTGCCAGCAGTTTCTTGCTGGGAGCCTACGAGCAGTACTTC
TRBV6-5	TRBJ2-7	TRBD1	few	CASSYSRDSYEQYF	TGTGCCAGCAGTTACTCTAGGGACAGCTACGAGCAGTACTTC
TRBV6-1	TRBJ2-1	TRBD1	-	CASRSGQGDNDEQFF	TGTGCCAGCAGATCGGGACAGGGGGACAACGATGAGCAGTTCTTC
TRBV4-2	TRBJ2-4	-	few	CASSQDGGRARIQYF	TGTGCCAGCAGCCAAGACGGGGGGCGCGCCAGGATTCAGTACTTC
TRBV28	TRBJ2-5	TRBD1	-	CASGPLGQGDKETQYF	TGTGCCAGCGGTCCCCTCGGACAGGGGGATAAGGAGACCCAGTACTTC
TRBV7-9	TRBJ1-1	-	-	CASSLGTVNTEAFF	TGTGCCAGCAGCTTAGGGACTGTGAACACTGAAGCTTTCTTT
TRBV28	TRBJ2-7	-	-	CASSLGQNPYEQYF	TGTGCCAGCAGTTTAGGGCAGAACCCTTACGAGCAGTACTTC
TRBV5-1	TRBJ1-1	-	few	CASSLDRGNTEAFF	TGCGCCAGCAGCTTGGATCGGGGGAACACTGAAGCTTTCTTT
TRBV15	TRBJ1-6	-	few	CATSIYTGFDSPLHF	TGTGCCACCAGCATATATACAGGGTTCGATTCACCCCTCCACTTT
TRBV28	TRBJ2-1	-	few	CASTSDIDNEQFF	TGTGCCAGCACTTCGGACATAGACAATGAGCAGTTCTTC
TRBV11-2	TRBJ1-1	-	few	CASSPNRTARTEAFF	TGTGCCAGCAGCCCAAACCGGACAGCGCGCACTGAAGCTTTCTTT
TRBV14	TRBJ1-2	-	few	CASSQAVRASGYTF	TGTGCCAGCAGCCAAGCCGTGAGGGCGAGTGGCTACACCTTC
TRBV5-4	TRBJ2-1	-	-	CASSLDLSSYNEQFF	TGTGCCAGCAGCTTGGACTTGAGCTCCTACAATGAGCAGTTCTTC
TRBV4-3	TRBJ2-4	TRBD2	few	CASSQDIAGGNIQYF	TGCGCCAGCAGCCAAGATATTGCGGGGGGAAACATTCAGTACTTC
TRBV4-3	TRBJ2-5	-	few	CASSQSRYGQETQYF	TGCGCCAGCAGCCAAAGTCGCTACGGCCAAGAGACCCAGTACTTC
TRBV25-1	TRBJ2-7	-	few	CASREGPGPSYEQYF	TGTGCCAGCAGGGAGGGGCCAGGGCCCTCCTACGAGCAGTACTTC
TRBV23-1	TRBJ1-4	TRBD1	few	CASSQQTGAGEKLFF	TGCGCCAGCAGTCAACAGACAGGGGCAGGTGAAAAACTGTTTTTT
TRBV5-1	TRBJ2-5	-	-	CASSSLGGETQYF	TGCGCCAGCAGCTCCCTCGGCGGGGAGACCCAGTACTTC
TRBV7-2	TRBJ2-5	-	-	CASSLGGGPETQYF	TGTGCCAGCAGCTTAGGGGGGGGGCCGGAGACCCAGTACTTC
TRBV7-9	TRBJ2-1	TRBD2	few	CASSVTFTSGAYNEQFF	TGTGCCAGCAGCGTTACCTTCACTAGCGGGGCCTACAATGAGCAGTTCTTC
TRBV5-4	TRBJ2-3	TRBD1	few	CASSFRDRGTDTQYF	TGTGCCAGCAGCTTTAGGGACAGAGGGACAGATACGCAGTATTTT
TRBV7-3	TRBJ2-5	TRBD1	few	CASSLGRTGQETQYF	TGTGCCAGCAGCTTAGGAAGGACAGGGCAAGAGACCCAGTACTTC
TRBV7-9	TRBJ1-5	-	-	CASSLEGNSNQPQHF	TGTGCCAGCAGCTTAGAGGGGAATAGCAATCAGCCCCAGCATTTT
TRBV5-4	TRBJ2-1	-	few	CASSLLTSYNEQFF	TGTGCCAGCAGCCTATTGACTAGCTACAATGAGCAGTTCTTC
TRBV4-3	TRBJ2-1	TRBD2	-	CASSPQLGAGGPVSYNEQFF	TGCGCCAGCAGCCCCCAGTTAGGAGCGGGAGGACCCGTCTCCTACAATGAGCAGTTCTTC
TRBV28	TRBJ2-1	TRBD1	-	CASSLDRDYNEQFF	TGTGCCAGCAGCTTGGACAGGGACTACAATGAGCAGTTCTTC
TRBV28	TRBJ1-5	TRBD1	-	CATLTGVQPQHF	TGTGCCACCTTAACAGGGGTTCAGCCCCAGCATTTT
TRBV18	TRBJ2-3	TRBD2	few	CASSPLTSGSTDTQYF	TGTGCCAGCTCACCTCTTACTAGCGGGAGCACAGATACGCAGTATTTT
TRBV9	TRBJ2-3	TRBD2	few	CASSVTPAGGPDTQYF	TGTGCCAGCAGCGTAACGCCAGCGGGGGGTCCAGATACGCAGTATTTT
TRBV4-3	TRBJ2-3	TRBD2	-	CASSQDPLTSGGTQYF	TGCGCCAGCAGCCAAGATCCCCTGACTAGCGGGGGAACGCAGTATTTT
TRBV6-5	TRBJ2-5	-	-	CASREPSQAQETQYF	TGTGCCAGCAGAGAACCGTCGCAGGCGCAAGAGACCCAGTACTTC
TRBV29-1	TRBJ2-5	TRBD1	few	CSGWTGGRKTQYF	TGCAGCGGGTGGACAGGGGGCAGAAAGACCCAGTACTTC
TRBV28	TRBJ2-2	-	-	CASSLPGTGELFF	TGTGCCAGCAGTTTGCCGGGCACCGGGGAGCTGTTTTTT
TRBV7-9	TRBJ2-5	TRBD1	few	CASSFSGTAETQYF	TGTGCCAGCAGCTTTTCCGGGACAGCGGAGACCCAGTACTTC
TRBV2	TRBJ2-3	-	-	CASRQTTGTDTQYF	TGTGCCAGCCGGCAAACGACAGGAACAGATACGCAGTATTTT
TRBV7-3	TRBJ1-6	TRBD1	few	CASSPRGPSNSPLHF	TGTGCCAGCAGCCCCAGGGGGCCCAGTAATTCACCCCTCCACTTT
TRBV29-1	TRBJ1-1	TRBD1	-	CSARQGEVTEAFF	TGCAGCGCACGACAGGGTGAGGTAACTGAAGCTTTCTTT
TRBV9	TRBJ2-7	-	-	CASSVAGLDEQYF	TGTGCCAGCAGCGTAGCGGGTCTGGACGAGCAGTACTTC
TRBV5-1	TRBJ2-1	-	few	CASSLGDNYNEQFF	TGCGCCAGCAGCTTGGGGGACAACTACAATGAGCAGTTCTTC
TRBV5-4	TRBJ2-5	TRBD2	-	CAISRGGRQETQYF	TGTGCCATCTCGCGGGGGGGAAGGCAAGAGACCCAGTACTTC
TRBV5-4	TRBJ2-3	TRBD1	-	CASSARDRDPYF	TGTGCCAGCAGCGCCCGGGACAGGGATCCGTATTTT
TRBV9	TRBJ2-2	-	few	CASSPLERNTGELFF	TGTGCCAGCAGCCCGTTGGAGCGGAACACCGGGGAGCTGTTTTTT
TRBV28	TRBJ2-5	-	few	CASSSNGGPHQETQYF	TGTGCCAGCAGTTCTAATGGTGGGCCGCATCAAGAGACCCAGTACTTC
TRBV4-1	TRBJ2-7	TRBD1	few	CASSQGRGSYEQYF	TGCGCCAGCAGCCAAGGCAGGGGGAGCTACGAGCAGTACTTC
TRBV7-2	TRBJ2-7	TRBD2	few	CASSLGLAGGNEQYF	TGTGCCAGCAGCTTAGGGCTAGCGGGGGGCAACGAGCAGTACTTC
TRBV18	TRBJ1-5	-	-	CASSAGVGQPQHF	TGTGCCAGCTCGGCAGGGGTAGGACAGCCCCAGCATTTT
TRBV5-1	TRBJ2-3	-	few	CASSPSTDTQYF	TGCGCCAGCAGCCCAAGCACAGATACGCAGTATTTT
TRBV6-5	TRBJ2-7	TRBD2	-	CASSLGLAYEQYF	TGTGCCAGCAGTCTGGGACTAGCATACGAGCAGTACTTC
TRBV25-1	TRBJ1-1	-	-	CASSEGGISEAFF	TGTGCCAGCAGTGAAGGGGGGATCAGCGAAGCTTTCTTT
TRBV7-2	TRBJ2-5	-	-	CASSLSDQETQYF	TGTGCCAGCAGCTTGAGTGATCAAGAGACCCAGTACTTC
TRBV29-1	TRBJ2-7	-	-	CSVTTDSYEQYF	TGCAGCGTTACGACAGACTCCTACGAGCAGTACTTC
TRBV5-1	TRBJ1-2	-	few	CASSLGGLSYGYTF	TGCGCCAGCAGCTTGGGGGGACTCTCCTATGGCTACACCTTC